In this sample, the clone carrying this T cell receptor beta chain turned up a few times. The entry originates in a study of shared clonotypes between healthy human individuals. The germline CDR1 and CDR2 sequences are MNHNS and SASEGT. There are 15 residues in the CDR3. The V end was cut by 1 base, the J end by 4 bases, with 11 bases between. The naive CD8 population came from CD45RO-negative cells selected for CCR7, without terminally differentiated effector memory CD45RA+ cells. TCRdb's copy holds only in-frame clones and misses some; the assay was immunoSEQ multiplex PCR. The sample lists about 2,200,000 clones, just over 90% occurring once.

The chain carries TRBV6-1 and TRBJ1-5; D call uncertain. The sample was naive CD8+ T cells from PBMCs. The source of this sequence is a man younger than 30 in good health. Some clones in this sample may be carry-over from other donors' samples. The CDR3 region is CASSEVLLLNQPQHF. For the CDR3, the DNA is TGTGCCAGCAGTGAAGTTCTCTTGTTGAATCAGCCCCAGCATTTT.